This T cell receptor (beta chain) is from a study of control samples from healthy donors and cancer patients. V was shortened by 0 bases and J by 7 bases, with 19 bases between the two germline ends. Germline V gene lookup returns CDR1 LGHDT and CDR2 YNNKEL (reference sequence). The CDR3 has 18 residues. Clones were read by immunoSEQ multiplex PCR, and TCRdb kept only the in-frame ones, dropping some. The sample gives just under 150,000 clones, 91% of which show up once; approximately 3.2% is in the top ten. Sequenced sample: blood. The chain carries TRBV3-1 (or the pseudogene TRBV3-2) and TRBJ1-6; D remains ambiguous. The sequence derives from a man between 25 and 39 years old in good health. The CDR3 DNA reads TGTGCCAGCAGCCAAGAGACGATCCGGGATTACCTAAATTCACCCCTCCACTTT. It translates to CASSQETIRDYLNSPLHF.